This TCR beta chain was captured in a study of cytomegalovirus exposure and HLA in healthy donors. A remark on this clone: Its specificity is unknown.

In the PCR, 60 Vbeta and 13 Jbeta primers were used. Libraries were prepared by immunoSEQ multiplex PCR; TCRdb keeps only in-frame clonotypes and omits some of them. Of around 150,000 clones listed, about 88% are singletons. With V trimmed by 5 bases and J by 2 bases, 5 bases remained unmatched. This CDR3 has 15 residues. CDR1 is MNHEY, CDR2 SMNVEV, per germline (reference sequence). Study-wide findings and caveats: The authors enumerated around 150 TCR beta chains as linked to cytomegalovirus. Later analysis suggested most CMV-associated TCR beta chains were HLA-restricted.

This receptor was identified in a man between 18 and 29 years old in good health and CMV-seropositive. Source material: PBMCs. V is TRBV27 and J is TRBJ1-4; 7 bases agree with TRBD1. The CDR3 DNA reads TGTGCCAGCAGTCAAACAGGGGTTACTAATGAAAAACTGTTTTTT. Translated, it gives CASSQTGVTNEKLFF.